This TCR beta chain was recovered during a study of control samples from healthy donors and cancer patients. Here immunoSEQ multiplex PCR was the method, and the copy in TCRdb shows in-frame clones only, minus some. The table records about 160,000 clones, around 95% of them present only once. This clonotype was obtained from a woman aged 60-75 years in good health. Sequenced material: blood.

CDR3 region: CASSIVAGGGTEAFF. As DNA, the CDR3 is TGTGCCAGTAGTATAGTTGCAGGCGGGGGAACTGAAGCTTTCTTT. The chain couples TRBV19 to TRBJ1-1, with D perhaps TRBD1 (5 bases). Germline loops: CDR1 LNHDA, CDR2 SQIVND (reference sequence). The germline V and J ends were trimmed by 1 base and 5 bases, with 14 bases remaining between them. CDR3 size: 15 residues.